This TCR beta chain was captured by sequencing in a study of blood T cell repertoires in COVID-19 (dated by TCRdb to between 2020 and 2021). Context from the whole study: Samples covering the acute and convalescent phases of COVID-19 were provided by collaborators in the United States, Italy and Spain. A freely available public database, intended as a resource for researchers studying the immune response to SARS-CoV-2, is where the repertoires were released. A de-identified subject ID, COVID-19 status, age in years and sex were almost always included in the sample metadata. The material from the prospective study consisted of cDNA or gDNA derived from T cells, B-cell-depleted T cells, or PBMCs. The dataset comprised deeply sampled blood TCRbeta repertoires from subjects exposed to, actively infected with, or recovered from COVID-19. The samples were drawn from two sources: the first 160 participants of the ongoing ImmuneRACE study, and 950 to 1,500 subjects contributed by 6 global collaborators. Where HLA class I and class II types were available, the types were taken from metadata supplied by the sample provider, not from assay-based typing. Results and caveats for the whole study, not just this receptor: The quantity of clinical and demographic metadata differed by source and by participant and was supplied without curation.

In the prospective study, participants were roughly 18 to 89 years old, resided in about two dozen geographic areas of the United States, and were enrolled through a virtual design. In the prospective study, participants were assigned to cohorts based on the clinical history participants reported in a screening survey and a study questionnaire. For ImmuneRACE Cohort 3, a participant was defined as recovered based on two consecutive negative NP/OP PCR tests, clearance by a healthcare professional, or resolution of symptoms. In the prospective study, mobile phlebotomists collected whole blood, serum and a nasopharyngeal or oropharyngeal swab from each participant. Additional blood draws and questionnaires over an approximately two-month period could optionally be provided by prospective study participants. Before DNA extraction, prospective study blood samples were shipped either frozen or at room temperature.

To note about this clone: Its target antigen remains unknown. No per-base quality is available; no much larger clone lies one base away.

The junction shows trimming of 4 bases on V and 0 bases on J, plus 12 bases between the germline ends. From the cysteine up to the phenylalanine, the CDR3 has a length of 16 residues. Only the CDR3 DNA is retained, 48 bases long and in frame from the first base. Taken from the germline V gene, the CDR1 and CDR2 loops are MDHEN and SYDVKM. TCRbeta CDR3 regions were amplified from genomic DNA using the immunoSEQ Assay, a bias-controlled multiplex PCR. The study's own analysis went as follows. Within the assay, amplification of reference gene primers was used to estimate how many nucleated cells each sample contained. To quantify the absolute abundance of each unique TCRbeta CDR3 rearrangement, sequence reads were collapsed and filtered. Productive Simpson clonality was computed per sample as the square root of Simpson's diversity index over productive rearrangements. TCRdb took this table from immuneACCESS and kept in-frame rearrangements with V and J called. Such tables lack part of the clones; where checked against another copy, unresolved V genes explain under half of the gap, and the rest is unexplained. The V and J calls and clone size were taken over from that table, and D and trimming were inferred from the DNA. This sample lists fewer than 300,000 clones; about nine tenths were detected once. About a sixth of the sample comes from the top ten.

The receptor was derived from a man aged 18 to 29 who had recovered from COVID-19. The V and J genes are TRBV28 and TRBJ1-4; possibly the D gene is TRBD1, per 5 matching bases. The material sequenced was PBMCs or T cells enriched from blood (not recorded which). CDR3 protein: CASSSRAGATNEKLFF. The DNA sequence is given as TGTGCCAGCAGTTCACGGGCGGGGGCAACTAATGAAAAACTGTTTTTT. Full variable domain (CDR3 extended with the reference TRBV28 and TRBJ1-4 proteins): DVKVTQSSRYLVKRTGEKVFLECVQDMDHENMFWYRQDPGLGLRLIYFSYDVKMKEKGDIPEGYSVSREKKERFSLILESASTNQTSMYLCASSSRAGATNEKLFFGSGTQLSVL.